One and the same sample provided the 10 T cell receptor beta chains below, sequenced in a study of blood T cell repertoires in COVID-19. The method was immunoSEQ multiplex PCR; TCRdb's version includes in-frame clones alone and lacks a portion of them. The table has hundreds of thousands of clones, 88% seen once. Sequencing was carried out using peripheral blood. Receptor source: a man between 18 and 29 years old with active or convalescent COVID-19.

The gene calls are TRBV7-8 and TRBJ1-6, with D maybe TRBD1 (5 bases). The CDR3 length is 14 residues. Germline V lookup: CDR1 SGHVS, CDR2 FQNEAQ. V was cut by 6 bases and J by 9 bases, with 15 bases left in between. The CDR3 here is CASRKGHLGSPLHF. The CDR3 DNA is TGTGCCAGCAGGAAGGGGCACTTGGGTTCACCCCTCCACTTT. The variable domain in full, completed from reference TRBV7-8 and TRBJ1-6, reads GAGVSQSPRYKVAKRGQDVALRCDPISGHVSLFWYQQALGQGPEFLTYFQNEAQLDKSGLPSDRFFAERPEGSVSTLKIQRTQQEDSAVYLCASRKGHLGSPLHFGNGTRLTVT.

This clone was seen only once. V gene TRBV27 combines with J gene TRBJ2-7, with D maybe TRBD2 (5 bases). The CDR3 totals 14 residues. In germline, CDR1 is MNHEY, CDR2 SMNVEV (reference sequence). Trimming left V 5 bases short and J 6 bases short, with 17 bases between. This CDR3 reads CASSLENPRGEQYF. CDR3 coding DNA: TGTGCCAGCAGTCTCGAAAACCCCCGGGGCGAGCAGTACTTC.

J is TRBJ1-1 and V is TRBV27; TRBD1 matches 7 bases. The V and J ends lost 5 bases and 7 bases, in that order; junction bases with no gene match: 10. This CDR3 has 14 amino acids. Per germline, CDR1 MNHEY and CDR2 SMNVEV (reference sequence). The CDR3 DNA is TGTGCCAGCAGTCTCGTCCCGGGACAGTATGAAGCTTTCTTT. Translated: CASSLVPGQYEAFF.

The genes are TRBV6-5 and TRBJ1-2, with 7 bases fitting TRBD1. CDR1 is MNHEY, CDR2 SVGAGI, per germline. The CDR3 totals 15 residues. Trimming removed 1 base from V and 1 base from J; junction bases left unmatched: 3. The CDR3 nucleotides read TGTGCCAGCAGTTACTTCGGACAGGTTAACTATGGCTACACCTTC. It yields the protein CASSYFGQVNYGYTF.

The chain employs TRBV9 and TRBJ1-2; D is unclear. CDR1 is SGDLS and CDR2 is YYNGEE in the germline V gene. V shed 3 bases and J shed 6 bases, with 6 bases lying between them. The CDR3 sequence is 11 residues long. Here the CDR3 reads CASSAPDGYTF. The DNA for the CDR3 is TGTGCCAGCAGCGCCCCCGATGGCTACACCTTC.

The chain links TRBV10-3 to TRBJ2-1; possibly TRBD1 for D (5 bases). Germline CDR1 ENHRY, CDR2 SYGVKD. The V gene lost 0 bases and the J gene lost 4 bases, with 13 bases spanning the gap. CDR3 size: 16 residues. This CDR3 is CAISESTELRYNEQFF. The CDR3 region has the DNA TGTGCCATCAGTGAGTCGACAGAACTACGTTACAATGAGCAGTTCTTC.

The CDR3 DNA is TGTGCCAGCAGTAGCAAGTTCCAACAAGAGACCCAGTACTTC. The encoded protein is CASSSKFQQETQYF. The chain joins TRBV6-2 or TRBV6-3 to TRBJ2-5; D unclear. The V end lost 5 bases, the J end lost 2 bases, and 12 bases lay between the germline ends. There are 14 residues in the CDR3. Germline lookup yields CDR1 MNHEY and CDR2 SVGEGT.

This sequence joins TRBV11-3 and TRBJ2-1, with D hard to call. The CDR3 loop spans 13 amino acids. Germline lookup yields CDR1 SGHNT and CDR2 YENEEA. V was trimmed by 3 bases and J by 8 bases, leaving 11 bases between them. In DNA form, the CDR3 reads TGTGCCAGCAGCTTTGGCCAGGAAGATGAGCAGTTCTTC. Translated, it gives CASSFGQEDEQFF.

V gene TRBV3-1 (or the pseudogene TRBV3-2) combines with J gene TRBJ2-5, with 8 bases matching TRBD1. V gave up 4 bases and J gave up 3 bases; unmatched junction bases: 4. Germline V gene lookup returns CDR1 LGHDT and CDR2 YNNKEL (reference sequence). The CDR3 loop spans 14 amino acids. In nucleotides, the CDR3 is TGTGCCAGCAGCCTCAGGGGGCTAAAAGAGACCCAGTACTTC. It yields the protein CASSLRGLKETQYF.

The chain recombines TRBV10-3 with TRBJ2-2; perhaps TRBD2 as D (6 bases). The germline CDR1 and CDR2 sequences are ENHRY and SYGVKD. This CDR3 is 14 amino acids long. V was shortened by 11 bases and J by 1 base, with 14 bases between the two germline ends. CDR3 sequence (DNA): TGTGCCGCGGGGAGTCAGGGGAACACCGGGGAGCTGTTTTTT. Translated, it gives CAAGSQGNTGELFF.